Listed here are 14 T cell receptor beta chains from one sample, sequenced in a study of T cell repertoires in cytomegalovirus infection. TCRdb recomputed calls from the reads with MiXCR, one row per CDR3 protein. Of about 190,000 distinct CDR3 sequences listed, nearly 9.5% were seen once; the top ten hold roughly 5.1%. The sequenced sample was PBMCs. The receptors originated from a human donor in good health (CMV status not recorded). Some clones in this sample may be carry-over from other donors' samples.

This clonotype was counted a few times. The V and J genes are TRBV14 and TRBJ2-1, with 11 bases matching TRBD2. The trim removed 1 base at V and 9 bases at J, leaving 5 bases unmatched. The germline V gene has CDR1 SGHDN and CDR2 FVKESK. The CDR3 has 15 residues. CDR3 bases: TGTGCCAGCAGCCAAGGACTAGCGGGGTGGGGTGAGCAGTTCTTC. As protein: CASSQGLAGWGEQFF.

This clonotype was recorded many times. The chain recombines TRBV7-2 with TRBJ1-1; D gene unclear. Trimming took 0 bases from V and 7 from J, leaving 3 bases between them. CDR1 and CDR2 (germline): SGHTA, FQGNSA. This CDR3 is built from 11 residues. The CDR3 reads CASSLANEAFF. As DNA, the CDR3 is TGTGCCAGCAGCTTAGCCAATGAAGCTTTCTTT.

This clonotype was picked up many times. V and J are TRBV7-9 and TRBJ1-2; 8 bases align to TRBD1. V shed 3 bases, J shed 7 bases, and the junction held 1 base outside the gene matches. This CDR3 is 12 amino acids long. The germline V gene encodes CDR1 SEHNR and CDR2 FQNEAQ (reference sequence). This chain's CDR3 is CASSFDRGGYTF. CDR3 DNA: TGTGCCAGCAGCTTCGACAGGGGTGGCTACACCTTC.

This clonotype was seen a few times. The gene calls are TRBV4-2 and TRBJ2-1; 11 nucleotides line up with TRBD2. This CDR3 contains 15 residues. Germline-derived CDR1 and CDR2 are LGHNA and YNFKEQ. With 4 bases clipped from V and 6 bases from J, the junction kept 5 bases outside the gene matches. The CDR3 is CASSPGLAAPNEQFF. The DNA for the CDR3 is TGTGCCAGCAGCCCGGGACTAGCGGCTCCCAATGAGCAGTTCTTC.

This clonotype was counted between two and nine times. The chain joins TRBV30 to TRBJ1-5; perhaps TRBD1 as D (6 bases). This CDR3 has 15 residues. Trimming took off 2 bases at V and 1 base at J, with 12 bases between the two ends. Germline V lookup: CDR1 GTSNPN, CDR2 SVGIG (reference sequence). The CDR3 nucleotides are TGTGCCTGGAGTAACAGAGGGGGGAGCAATCAGCCCCAGCATTTT. Residues: CAWSNRGGSNQPQHF. Using reference TRBV30 and TRBJ1-5 for the parts outside the CDR3, the full variable domain is SQTIHQWPATLVQPVGSPLSLECTVEGTSNPNLYWYRQAAGRGLQLLFYSVGIGQISSEVPQNLSASRPQDRQFILSSKKLLLSDSGFYLCAWSNRGGSNQPQHFGDGTRLSIL.

This clonotype occurred a few times. The J gene is TRBJ2-7, the V gene TRBV6-7; 8 nucleotides match TRBD2. TRBV6-7 is flagged as an ORF with uncertain function. This CDR3 is 18 amino acids long. V shed 2 bases and J 7 bases; nucleotides not matched to a gene: 19. The CDR3, as DNA: TGTGCCAGCAGTTACCGGGGGCCCCCCGGGACTAGTCGGTGGGAGCAGTACTTC. This codes for CASSYRGPPGTSRWEQYF.

Only a few counts were recorded for this clonotype. J is TRBJ2-7 and V is TRBV27; the D call may be TRBD1 or TRBD2 (5 bases each). V lost 3 bases, J lost 1 base, and 13 bases lay in between. Per germline, CDR1 MNHEY and CDR2 SMNVEV (reference sequence). This CDR3 is built from 15 residues. The CDR3 DNA follows: TGTGCCAGCAGTTTCGGCCGGGACCGTTCCTACGAGCAGTACTTC. This sequence encodes CASSFGRDRSYEQYF.

Comment on this clonotype: A much larger clone differs from this one at a single base, so this may be a read error. The rearrangement uses TRBV28 and TRBJ1-3; D perhaps matches TRBD1 (5 bases). Germline CDR1 MDHEN, CDR2 SYDVKM. This CDR3 region has 15 residues. The CDR3 coding sequence is TGTGCCAGCAGTCAACGACAGTACTCTGAAAACACCATATATTTT. Encoded protein: CASSQRQYSENTIYF.

This clonotype showed up many times. The chain couples TRBV5-1 to TRBJ1-6, with D perhaps TRBD1 (6 bases). The V gene's germline CDR1 is SGHRS and CDR2 YFSETQ. The ends were cut back, 2 bases at V and 9 bases at J, with 15 bases in the middle. CDR3 length: 15 amino acids. CDR3 DNA: TGCGCCAGCAGCTTATCCGGGGACACGGCTTCACCCCTCCACTTT. As protein: CASSLSGDTASPLHF.

The chain joins TRBV6-2 or TRBV6-3 to TRBJ1-1; 7 bases align to TRBD1. This CDR3 has 15 residues. Germline CDR1 MNHEY, CDR2 SVGEGT. V shed 2 bases and J 4 bases; nucleotides not matched to a gene: 7. The CDR3 bases are TGTGCCAGCAGTTACCGGCCAGGGGGTACCACTGAAGCTTTCTTT. Amino acid sequence: CASSYRPGGTTEAFF.

Only a few counts were recorded for this clonotype. A read error may account for a junction end that differs from germline. The chain couples TRBV7-2 to TRBJ2-5; no firm D call. The length of the CDR3 is 14 residues. Germline-derived CDR1 and CDR2 are SGHTA and FQGNSA. The CDR3 sequence is CASSSSFHQETQYF. The CDR3 DNA reads TGTGCCAGCAGCTCGTCCTTCCACCAGGAGACCCAGTACTTC.

This clonotype was seen a handful of times. The CDR3 sequence: CSVGPNGETQYF. The CDR3 coding sequence is TGCAGCGTTGGTCCAAACGGGGAGACCCAGTACTTC. The V and J genes are TRBV29-1 and TRBJ2-5; no definite D call. The germline V gene encodes CDR1 SQVTM and CDR2 ANQGSEA. This CDR3 region has 12 residues. V was pared by 4 bases and J by 5 bases, with 11 bases between.

The table lists this clonotype with a few counts. The chain combines TRBV28 with TRBJ2-7; D possibly corresponds to TRBD1 (5 bases). Germline V CDR1 and CDR2: MDHEN, SYDVKM. This CDR3 has 14 residues. Trimming pared 5 bases from V and 2 bases from J, leaving 13 bases between. In DNA, the CDR3 is TGTGCCAGCAGTGCCAGGGTTCCTCCCTACGAGCAGTACTTC. This codes for CASSARVPPYEQYF.

This chain joins TRBV28 and TRBJ1-2; 8 bases align to TRBD1. Trimming cost V 8 bases and J 8 bases; bases outside gene matches: 13. The CDR3 covers 14 residues. CDR1 is MDHEN and CDR2 is SYDVKM in the germline V gene. In DNA, the CDR3 is TGTGCCAGCGAGGACAGGGCCACCCAACGGGGCTACACCTTC. Protein: CASEDRATQRGYTF.